These 13 T cell receptor beta chains were all obtained from the same sample, sequenced in a study of control samples from healthy donors and cancer patients. Sequencing used immunoSEQ multiplex PCR; TCRdb keeps in-frame clones, though not all of them. The table includes some 130,000 clones, over 75% detected once. The sequencing sample was made of blood. All receptors come from a man aged 18 to 30 in good health.

V and J are TRBV4-1 and TRBJ1-2, with D uncertain. The CDR3 runs 14 residues. Germline CDR1 MGHRA, CDR2 YSYEKL. V was pared by 4 bases and J by 0 bases, with 9 bases between. The CDR3 spells CASSPDGSNYGYTF. The CDR3 nucleotides read TGCGCCAGCAGCCCCGACGGGTCTAACTATGGCTACACCTTC.

In its sample, this clone was seen many times. The genes are TRBV24-1 and TRBJ2-2; 10 nucleotides line up with TRBD2. Germline CDR1 is KGHDR and CDR2 is SFDVKD. V lost 4 bases to trimming and J lost 4 bases; unmatched junction nucleotides: 5. The CDR3 runs 16 residues. CDR3 residues: CATSDRAGGFTGELFF. The CDR3 DNA follows: TGTGCCACCAGTGACCGAGCGGGAGGGTTCACCGGGGAGCTGTTTTTT.

The chain has TRBV9 and TRBJ2-3; D is uncertain. Germline V CDR1 and CDR2: SGDLS, YYNGEE. The CDR3 loop spans 13 amino acids. V gave up 3 bases and J gave up 6 bases, with 11 bases separating them. CDR3 loop: CASSEPAQDTQYF. As DNA, the CDR3 is TGTGCCAGCAGCGAGCCGGCTCAGGATACGCAGTATTTT.

V gene TRBV12-3 or TRBV12-4 combines with J gene TRBJ1-2; 7 bases match TRBD1. With V trimmed by 3 bases and J by 7 bases, 5 bases remained unmatched. This CDR3 is built from 13 residues. The CDR3 DNA follows: TGTGCCAGCAGTTTTATAGGGGGCGGTGGCTACACCTTC. Protein sequence: CASSFIGGGGYTF.

This clone came up a few times. V usage is TRBV4-1 and J usage is TRBJ1-4; maybe TRBD1 (5 bases). V lost 7 bases to trimming and J lost 5 bases, with 17 bases between them. This CDR3 has 15 residues. In germline, CDR1 is MGHRA, CDR2 YSYEKL. For the CDR3, the DNA is TGCGCCAGCACCAAAGGCAGGGAGGAGAATGAAAAACTGTTTTTT. Translating it yields CASTKGREENEKLFF.

The chain is built from TRBV5-4 and TRBJ2-7; D gene ambiguous. V lost 5 bases and J lost 0, with 6 bases in between. This CDR3 spans 12 amino acids. Germline V gene sequence: CDR1 SGHNT, CDR2 YYREEE (reference sequence). CDR3 coding DNA: TGTGCCAGCAGTTCCGACTCCTACGAGCAGTACTTC. Translation gives CASSSDSYEQYF.

This chain connects TRBV27 to TRBJ2-1; possibly TRBD2 for D (6 bases). This CDR3 contains 16 residues. V lost 4 bases and J lost 4, with 17 bases in between. In germline, CDR1 is MNHEY, CDR2 SMNVEV (reference sequence). The DNA for the CDR3 is TGTGCCAGCAGTTCATCAGGACTACCCCGTTACAATGAGCAGTTCTTC. This gives the protein CASSSSGLPRYNEQFF.

This rearrangement joins TRBV5-4 to TRBJ2-6; D gene ambiguous. The ends were cut back, 7 bases at V and 0 bases at J, with 11 bases in the middle. Germline V gene sequence: CDR1 SGHNT, CDR2 YYREEE (reference sequence). The CDR3 has 15 amino acids. The CDR3 sequence: CASGEQPSGANVLTF. In DNA form, the CDR3 reads TGTGCCAGCGGCGAACAGCCCTCTGGGGCCAACGTCCTGACTTTC.

V is TRBV29-1 and J is TRBJ1-1; D is perhaps TRBD1 (6 bases). The V and J ends lost 5 bases and 4 bases respectively, with 11 bases between them. Germline-derived CDR1 and CDR2 are SQVTM and ANQGSEA. CDR3 length: 12 amino acids. CDR3 residues: CSVQGFSTEAFF. CDR3 nucleotides: TGCAGCGTTCAGGGGTTCAGCACTGAAGCTTTCTTT.

This chain joins TRBV24-1 and TRBJ2-1; D possibly corresponds to TRBD1 (5 bases). CDR1 KGHDR and CDR2 SFDVKD come from the germline V gene. V gave up 4 bases and J gave up 5 bases, with 8 bases separating them. The CDR3 totals 13 residues. In nucleotides, the CDR3 is TGTGCCACCAGTGACGGACAAAACAATGAGCAGTTCTTC. Translating it yields CATSDGQNNEQFF.

The chain couples TRBV19 to TRBJ2-5, with unresolved D. Looked up from germline, CDR1 is LNHDA and CDR2 is SQIVND (reference sequence). V was trimmed by 5 bases and J by 2 bases, leaving 12 bases between them. The CDR3 extends over 14 amino acids. The CDR3: CASSGRDTQETQYF. For the CDR3, the DNA is TGTGCCAGTAGTGGCAGAGATACGCAAGAGACCCAGTACTTC.

The CDR3 here is CASSDSGVRELFF. The CDR3 coding sequence is TGTGCCAGCAGCGACTCTGGGGTCCGGGAGCTGTTTTTT. The chain has TRBV2 and TRBJ2-2; D remains unclear. CDR1 is SNHLY, CDR2 FYNNEI, per germline. V dropped 6 bases and J dropped 9 bases, with 14 bases sitting between them. The CDR3 runs to 13 residues.

V gene TRBV30 combines with J gene TRBJ2-7, with unresolved D. This CDR3 region has 13 residues. Trimming pared 5 bases from V and 3 bases from J, leaving 14 bases between. CDR1 is GTSNPN and CDR2 is SVGIG in the germline V gene (reference sequence). The CDR3 region is CAWGKDGIYEQYV. In DNA form, the CDR3 reads TGTGCCTGGGGAAAGGACGGAATCTACGAGCAGTACGTC.